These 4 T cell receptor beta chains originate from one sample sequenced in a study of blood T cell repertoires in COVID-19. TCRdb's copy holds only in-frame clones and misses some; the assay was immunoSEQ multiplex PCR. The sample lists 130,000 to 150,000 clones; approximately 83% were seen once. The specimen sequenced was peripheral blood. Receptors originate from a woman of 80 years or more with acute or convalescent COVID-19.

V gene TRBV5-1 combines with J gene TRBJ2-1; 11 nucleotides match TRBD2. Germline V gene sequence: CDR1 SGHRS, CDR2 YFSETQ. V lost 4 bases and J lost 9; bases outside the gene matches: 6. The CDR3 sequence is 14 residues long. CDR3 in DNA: TGCGCCAGCAGCCAAACTAGCGGGGGAACTGAGCAGTTCTTC. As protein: CASSQTSGGTEQFF.

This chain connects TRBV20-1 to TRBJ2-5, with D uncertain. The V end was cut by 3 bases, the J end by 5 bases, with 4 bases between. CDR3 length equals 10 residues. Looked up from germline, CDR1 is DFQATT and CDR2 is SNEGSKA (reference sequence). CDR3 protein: CSAREETQYF. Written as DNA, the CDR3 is TGCAGTGCTAGGGAGGAGACCCAGTACTTC.

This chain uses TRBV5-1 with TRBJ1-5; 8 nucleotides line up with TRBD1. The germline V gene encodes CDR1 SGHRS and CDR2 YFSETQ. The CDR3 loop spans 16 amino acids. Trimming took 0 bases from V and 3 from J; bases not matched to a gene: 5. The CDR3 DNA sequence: TGCGCCAGCAGCTTGGGGACAGGGAGTGTCAATCAGCCCCAGCATTTT. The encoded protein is CASSLGTGSVNQPQHF.

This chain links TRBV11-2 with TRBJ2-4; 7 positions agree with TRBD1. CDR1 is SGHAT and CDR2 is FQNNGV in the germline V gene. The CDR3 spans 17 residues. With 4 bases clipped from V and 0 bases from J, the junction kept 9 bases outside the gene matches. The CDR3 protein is CASSSVRDRLAKNIQYF. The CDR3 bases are TGTGCCAGCAGCTCCGTAAGGGACAGATTAGCCAAAAACATTCAGTACTTC.